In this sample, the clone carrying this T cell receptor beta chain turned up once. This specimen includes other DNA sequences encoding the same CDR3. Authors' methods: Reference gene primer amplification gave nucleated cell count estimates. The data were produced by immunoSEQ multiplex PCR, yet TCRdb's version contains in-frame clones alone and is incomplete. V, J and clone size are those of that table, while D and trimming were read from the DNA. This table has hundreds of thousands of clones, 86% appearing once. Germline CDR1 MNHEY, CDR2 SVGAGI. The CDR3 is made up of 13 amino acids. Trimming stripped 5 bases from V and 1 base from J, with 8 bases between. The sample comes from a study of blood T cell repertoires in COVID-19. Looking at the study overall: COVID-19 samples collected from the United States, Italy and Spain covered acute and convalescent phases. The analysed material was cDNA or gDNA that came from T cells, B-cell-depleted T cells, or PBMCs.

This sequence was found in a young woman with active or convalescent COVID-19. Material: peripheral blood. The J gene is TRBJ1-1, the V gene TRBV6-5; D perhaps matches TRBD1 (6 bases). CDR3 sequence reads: CASSRTANTEAFF. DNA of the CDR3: TGTGCCAGCAGTCGGACAGCGAACACTGAAGCTTTCTTT.